This entry describes one T cell receptor (beta chain). This sample stems from a study of blood T cell repertoires in COVID-19. Study-wide context: The study drew acute and convalescent COVID-19 samples from the United States, Italy and Spain.

The trim removed 5 bases at V and 4 bases at J, leaving 6 bases unmatched. This CDR3 contains 14 residues. Germline V gene sequence: CDR1 SGHRS, CDR2 YFSETQ. The repertoire was sequenced with immunoSEQ multiplex PCR; TCRdb's copy has only in-frame clones and lacks some. Of some 300,000 clones in the sample, roughly 89% are singletons; the top ten hold about 1%. This sequence was found in a woman aged 40 to 49 with COVID-19, enrolled during active disease. This chain links TRBV5-1 with TRBJ2-5, with 9 bases that match TRBD1. The sequenced material came from peripheral blood. CDR3 sequence reads: CASRQVTGGETQYF. The CDR3 DNA sequence: TGCGCCAGCAGACAGGTGACAGGGGGAGAGACCCAGTACTTC.